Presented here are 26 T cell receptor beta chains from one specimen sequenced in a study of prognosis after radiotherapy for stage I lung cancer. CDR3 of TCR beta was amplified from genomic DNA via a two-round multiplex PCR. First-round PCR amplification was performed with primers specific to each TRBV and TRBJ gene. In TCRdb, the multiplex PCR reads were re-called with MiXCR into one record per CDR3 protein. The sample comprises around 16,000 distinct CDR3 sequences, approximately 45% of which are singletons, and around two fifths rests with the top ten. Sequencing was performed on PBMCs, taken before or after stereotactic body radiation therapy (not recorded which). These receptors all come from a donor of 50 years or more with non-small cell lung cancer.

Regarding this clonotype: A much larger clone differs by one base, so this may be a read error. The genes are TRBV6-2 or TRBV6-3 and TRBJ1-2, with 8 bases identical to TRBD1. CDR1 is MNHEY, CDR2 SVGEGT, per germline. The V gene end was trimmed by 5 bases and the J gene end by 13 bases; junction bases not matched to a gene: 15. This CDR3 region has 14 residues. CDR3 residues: CASSVAGGLYVCTF. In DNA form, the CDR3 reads TGTGCCAGCAGTGTAGCAGGGGGCTTATATGTCTGCACCTTC.

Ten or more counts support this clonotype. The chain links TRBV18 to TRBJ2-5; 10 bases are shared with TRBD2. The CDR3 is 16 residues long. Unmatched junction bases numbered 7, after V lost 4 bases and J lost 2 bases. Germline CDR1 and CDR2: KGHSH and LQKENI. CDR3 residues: CASSLRTSGRQETQYF. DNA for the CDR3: TGTGCCAGCTCACTCAGGACTAGCGGACGGCAAGAGACCCAGTACTTC.

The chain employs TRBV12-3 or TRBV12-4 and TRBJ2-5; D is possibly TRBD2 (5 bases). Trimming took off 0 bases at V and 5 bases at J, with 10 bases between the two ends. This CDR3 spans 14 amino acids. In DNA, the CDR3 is TGTGCCAGCAGTTTAGCCCTAGGCGGGGAGACCCAGTACTTC. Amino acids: CASSLALGGETQYF.

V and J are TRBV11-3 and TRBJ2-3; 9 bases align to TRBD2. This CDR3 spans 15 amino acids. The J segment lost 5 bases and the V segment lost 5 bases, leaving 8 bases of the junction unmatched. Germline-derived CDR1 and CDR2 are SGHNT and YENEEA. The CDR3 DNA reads TGTGCCAGCAGCAAAATAGCGGGAGTTGGAGATACGCAGTATTTT. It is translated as CASSKIAGVGDTQYF.

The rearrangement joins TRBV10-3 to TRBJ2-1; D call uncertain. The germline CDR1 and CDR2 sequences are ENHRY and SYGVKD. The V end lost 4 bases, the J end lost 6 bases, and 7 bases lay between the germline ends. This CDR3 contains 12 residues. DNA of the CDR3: TGTGCCATCAGTGTCAAAGGCAATGAGCAGTTCTTC. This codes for CAISVKGNEQFF.

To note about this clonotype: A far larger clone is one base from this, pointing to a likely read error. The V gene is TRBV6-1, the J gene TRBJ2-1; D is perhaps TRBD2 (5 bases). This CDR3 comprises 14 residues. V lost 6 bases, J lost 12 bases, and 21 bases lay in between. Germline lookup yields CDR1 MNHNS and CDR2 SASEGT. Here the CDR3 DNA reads TGTGCCAGCAGCCAGGCTAGAGGGAGTATGGCGCAGTTCTTC. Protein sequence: CASSQARGSMAQFF.

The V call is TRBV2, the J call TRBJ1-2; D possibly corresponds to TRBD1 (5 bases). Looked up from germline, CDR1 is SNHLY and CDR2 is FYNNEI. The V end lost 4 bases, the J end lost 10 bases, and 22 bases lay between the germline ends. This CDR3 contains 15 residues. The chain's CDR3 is CASSAPVTASWVYTF. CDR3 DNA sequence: TGTGCCAGCAGTGCCCCCGTGACAGCTTCCTGGGTCTACACCTTC.

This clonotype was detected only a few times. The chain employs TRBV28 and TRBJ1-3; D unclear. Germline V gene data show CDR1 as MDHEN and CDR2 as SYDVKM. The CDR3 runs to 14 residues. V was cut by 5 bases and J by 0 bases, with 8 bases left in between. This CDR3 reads CASSPYTSGNTIYF. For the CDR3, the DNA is TGTGCCAGCAGTCCCTACACCTCTGGAAACACCATATATTTT.

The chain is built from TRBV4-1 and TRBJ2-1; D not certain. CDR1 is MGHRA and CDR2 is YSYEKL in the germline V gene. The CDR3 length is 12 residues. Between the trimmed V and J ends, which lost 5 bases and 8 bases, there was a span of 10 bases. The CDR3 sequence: CASSNSVHEQFF. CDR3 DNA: TGCGCCAGCAGCAACAGTGTTCATGAGCAGTTCTTC.

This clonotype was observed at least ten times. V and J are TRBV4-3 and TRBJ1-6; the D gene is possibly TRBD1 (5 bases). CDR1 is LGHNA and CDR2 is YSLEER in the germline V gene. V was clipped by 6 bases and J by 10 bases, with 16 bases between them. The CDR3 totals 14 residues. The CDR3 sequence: CASSHRFIRSPLHF. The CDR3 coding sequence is TGCGCCAGCAGTCACAGGTTCATACGGTCACCCCTCCACTTT.

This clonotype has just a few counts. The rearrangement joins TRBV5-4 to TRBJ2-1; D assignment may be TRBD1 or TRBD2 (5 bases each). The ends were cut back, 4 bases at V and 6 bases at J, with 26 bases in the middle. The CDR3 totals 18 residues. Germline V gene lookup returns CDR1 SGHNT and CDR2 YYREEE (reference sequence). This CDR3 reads CASSPSRRTGRGANEQFF. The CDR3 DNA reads TGTGCCAGCAGCCCCTCACGCCGGACGGGGAGAGGGGCCAATGAGCAGTTCTTC. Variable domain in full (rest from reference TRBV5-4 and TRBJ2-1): ETGVTQSPTHLIKTRGQQVTLRCSSQSGHNTVSWYQQALGQGPQFIFQYYREEENGRGNFPPRFSGLQFPNYSSELNVNALELDDSALYLCASSPSRRTGRGANEQFFGPGTRLTVL.

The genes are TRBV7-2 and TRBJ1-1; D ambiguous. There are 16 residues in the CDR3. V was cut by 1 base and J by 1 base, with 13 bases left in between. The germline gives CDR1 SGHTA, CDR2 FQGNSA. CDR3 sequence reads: CASSLVVWEGNTEAFF. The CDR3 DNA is TGTGCCAGCAGCTTAGTAGTATGGGAGGGGAACACTGAAGCTTTCTTT.

This CDR3 is CASSSIRVQYF. CDR3 DNA: TGTGCCAGCAGTTCTATTAGAGTCCAGTACTTC. The chain carries TRBV6-2 or TRBV6-3 and TRBJ2-5; no clear D. The V gene lost 4 bases and the J gene lost 10 bases, with 10 bases spanning the gap. CDR1 is MNHEY, CDR2 SVGEGT, per germline. This CDR3 is 11 amino acids long.

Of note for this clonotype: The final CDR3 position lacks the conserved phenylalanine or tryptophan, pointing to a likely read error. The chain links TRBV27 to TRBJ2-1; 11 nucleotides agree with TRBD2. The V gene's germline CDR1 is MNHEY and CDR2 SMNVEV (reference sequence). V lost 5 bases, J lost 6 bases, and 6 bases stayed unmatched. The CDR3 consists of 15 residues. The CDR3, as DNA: TGTGCCAGCAGTACCACGGGACTAGCGGCCAATGAGCAGTTCTTG. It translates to CASSTTGLAANEQFL.

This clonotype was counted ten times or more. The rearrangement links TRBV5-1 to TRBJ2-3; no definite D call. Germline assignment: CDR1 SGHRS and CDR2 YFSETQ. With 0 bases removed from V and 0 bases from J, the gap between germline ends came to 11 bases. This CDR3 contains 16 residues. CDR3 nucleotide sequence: TGCGCCAGCAGCTTGGGACTTACCCTTAGCACAGATACGCAGTATTTT. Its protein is CASSLGLTLSTDTQYF.

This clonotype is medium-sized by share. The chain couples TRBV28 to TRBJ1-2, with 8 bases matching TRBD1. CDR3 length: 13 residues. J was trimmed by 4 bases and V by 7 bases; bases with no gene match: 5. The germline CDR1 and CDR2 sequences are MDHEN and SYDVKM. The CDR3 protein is CASNLQGGYGYTF. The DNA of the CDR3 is TGTGCCAGCAATCTACAGGGGGGCTATGGCTACACCTTC.

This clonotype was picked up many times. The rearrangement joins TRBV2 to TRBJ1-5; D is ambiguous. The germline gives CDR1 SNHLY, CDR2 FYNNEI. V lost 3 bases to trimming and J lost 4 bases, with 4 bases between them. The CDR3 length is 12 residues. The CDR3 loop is CASSEGNQPQHF. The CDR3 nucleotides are TGTGCCAGCAGTGAGGGGAATCAGCCCCAGCATTTT.

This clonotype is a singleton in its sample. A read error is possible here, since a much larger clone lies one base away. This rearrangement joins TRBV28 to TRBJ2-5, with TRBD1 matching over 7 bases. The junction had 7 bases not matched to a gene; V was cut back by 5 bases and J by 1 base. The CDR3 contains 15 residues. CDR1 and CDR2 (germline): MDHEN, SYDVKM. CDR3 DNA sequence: TGTGCCAGCAGTGACTCGACAGGGCCCCAAGAGACCCAGTACTTC. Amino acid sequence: CASSDSTGPQETQYF. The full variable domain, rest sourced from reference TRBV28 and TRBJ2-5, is DVKVTQSSRYLVKRTGEKVFLECVQDMDHENMFWYRQDPGLGLRLIYFSYDVKMKEKGDIPEGYSVSREKKERFSLILESASTNQTSMYLCASSDSTGPQETQYFGPGTRLLVL.

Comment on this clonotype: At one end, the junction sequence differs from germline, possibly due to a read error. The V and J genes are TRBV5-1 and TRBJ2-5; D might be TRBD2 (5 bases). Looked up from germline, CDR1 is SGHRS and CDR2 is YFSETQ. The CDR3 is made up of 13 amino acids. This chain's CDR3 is CASSLLVGETQYF. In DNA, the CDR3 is TGCGCCAGCAGCTTGTTAGTGGGAGAGACCCAGTACTTT.

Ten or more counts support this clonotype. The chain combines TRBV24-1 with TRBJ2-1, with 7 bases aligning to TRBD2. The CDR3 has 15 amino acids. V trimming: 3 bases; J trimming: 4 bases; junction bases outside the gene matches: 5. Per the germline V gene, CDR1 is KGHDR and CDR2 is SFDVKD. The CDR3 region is CATSDPSGNYNEQFF. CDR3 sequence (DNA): TGTGCCACCAGTGATCCGAGCGGGAATTACAATGAGCAGTTCTTC.

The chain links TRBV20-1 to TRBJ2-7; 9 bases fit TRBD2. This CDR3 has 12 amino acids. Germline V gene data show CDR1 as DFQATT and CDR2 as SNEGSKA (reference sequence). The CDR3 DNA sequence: TGCAGGGCGGGTAGCGGGAGAGACGAGCAGTACTTC. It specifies CRAGSGRDEQYF.

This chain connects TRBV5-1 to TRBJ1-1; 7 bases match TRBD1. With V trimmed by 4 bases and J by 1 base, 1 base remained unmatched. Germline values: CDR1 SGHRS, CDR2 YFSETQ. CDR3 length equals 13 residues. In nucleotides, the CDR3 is TGCGCCAGCAGCGACAGGGAGAACACTGAAGCTTTCTTT. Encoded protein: CASSDRENTEAFF.

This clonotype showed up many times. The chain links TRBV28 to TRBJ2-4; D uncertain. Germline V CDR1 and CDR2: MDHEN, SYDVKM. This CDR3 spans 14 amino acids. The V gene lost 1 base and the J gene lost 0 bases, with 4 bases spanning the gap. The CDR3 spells CASSLLVAKNIQYF. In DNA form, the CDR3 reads TGTGCCAGCAGTTTATTGGTAGCCAAAAACATTCAGTACTTC.

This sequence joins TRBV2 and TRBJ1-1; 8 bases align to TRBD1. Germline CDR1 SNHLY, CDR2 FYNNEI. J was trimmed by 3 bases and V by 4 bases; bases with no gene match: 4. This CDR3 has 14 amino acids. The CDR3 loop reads CASSVQGVDTEAFF. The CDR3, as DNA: TGTGCCAGCAGTGTACAGGGGGTAGACACTGAAGCTTTCTTT.

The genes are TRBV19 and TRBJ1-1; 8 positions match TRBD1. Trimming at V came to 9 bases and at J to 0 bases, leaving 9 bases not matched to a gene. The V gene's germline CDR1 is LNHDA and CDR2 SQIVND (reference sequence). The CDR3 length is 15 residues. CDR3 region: CASTQGAVLNTEAFF. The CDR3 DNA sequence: TGTGCCAGCACCCAGGGGGCGGTATTGAACACTGAAGCTTTCTTT.

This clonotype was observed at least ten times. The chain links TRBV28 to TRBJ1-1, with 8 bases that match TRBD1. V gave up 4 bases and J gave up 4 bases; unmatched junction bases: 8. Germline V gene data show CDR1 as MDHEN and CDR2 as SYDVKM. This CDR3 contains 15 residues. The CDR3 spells CASSSMAGGRTEAFF. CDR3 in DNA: TGTGCCAGCAGTTCCATGGCAGGGGGCCGCACTGAAGCTTTCTTT. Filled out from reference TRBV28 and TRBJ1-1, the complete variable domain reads DVKVTQSSRYLVKRTGEKVFLECVQDMDHENMFWYRQDPGLGLRLIYFSYDVKMKEKGDIPEGYSVSREKKERFSLILESASTNQTSMYLCASSSMAGGRTEAFFGQGTRLTVV.